This TCR beta chain was sequenced during a study of type 1 and type 2 diabetes patients. The PCR template was genomic DNA. Multiplex PCR with 30 forward and 13 reverse primers amplified the TCR beta CDR3. TCRdb re-analysed the multiplex PCR reads in MiXCR, keeping a single row per CDR3 protein. This table has 280,000 or so distinct CDR3 sequences, 40% to 50% appearing once. The V gene lost 11 bases and the J gene lost 7 bases, with 17 bases spanning the gap. The CDR3 length is 13 residues. Germline V gene data show CDR1 as WNHNN and CDR2 as SYGVQD (reference sequence). The sequenced sample was peripheral blood mononuclear cells (PBMCs). The chain carries TRBV10-1 and TRBJ1-4, with D tentatively TRBD1 (5 bases). This clonotype originated in a man aged 18 to 30 with type 2 diabetes. CDR3 loop: CAGPTDLGEKLFF. CDR3 in DNA: TGCGCCGGACCGACAGACTTGGGTGAAAAACTGTTTTTT.